This is a list of T cell receptor beta chains from one sample in a study of graft-versus-host responses after intestinal transplantation. The protocol was immunoSEQ multiplex PCR, while the TCRdb copy is restricted to in-frame clones and leaves out a portion. The table has 35,000 to 45,000 clones, roughly nine tenths seen once; the top ten hold over 6%. The sequencing used PBMCs, collected almost 270 days after transplant. The origin of the receptors is a human patient who received an intestinal transplant, so some T cells may come from the graft donor. CDR3s include the opening cysteine and the closing phenylalanine or tryptophan. D genes are given only for firm matches. Clone size appears in some rows only: once, few, many, or a class for an expanded clone.

abundance	d_gene	v_gene	j_gene	CDR3aa	CDR3nt
-	-	TRBV21-1	TRBJ2-7	CASSKGHRTGCPYEQYF	TGTGCCAGCAGCAAAGGCCATAGGACAGGGTGCCCCTACGAGCAGTACTTC
-	-	TRBV7-9	TRBJ1-1	CASSFLTLLNTEAFF	TGTGCCAGCAGCTTTCTGACCCTTTTGAACACTGAAGCTTTCTTT
-	-	TRBV6-1	TRBJ1-2	CASRDPPDQGYTF	TGTGCCAGCAGGGACCCCCCAGATCAGGGCTACACCTTC
-	-	TRBV21-1	TRBJ1-3	CASSKNSKSSGNTIYF	TGTGCCAGCAGCAAAAACTCAAAGAGCTCTGGAAACACCATATATTTT
-	-	TRBV21-1	TRBJ2-1	CASSKVFGGGDYNEQFF	TGTGCCAGCAGCAAAGTATTCGGCGGGGGGGATTACAATGAGCAGTTCTTC
-	-	TRBV11-2	TRBJ2-1	CASSLTNSNEQFF	TGTGCCAGCAGCTTAACTAACTCCAATGAGCAGTTCTTC
-	TRBD1	TRBV4-1	TRBJ1-1	CASSQRTGGNTEAFF	TGCGCCAGCAGCCAGCGCACAGGGGGAAACACTGAAGCTTTCTTT
once	-	TRBV12-5	TRBJ2-3	CASGFNRDTQYF	TGTGCTAGTGGTTTCAATAGGGATACGCAGTATTTT
-	-	TRBV5-4	TRBJ1-2	CASSLGGGQGLFIGGYTF	TGTGCCAGCAGCTTGGGAGGAGGGCAGGGACTGTTCATCGGGGGCTACACCTTC
few	-	TRBV10-3	TRBJ1-1	CASVLGTEAFF	TGTGCCTCCGTACTGGGGACAGAAGCTTTCTTT
few	TRBD1	TRBV4-1	TRBJ1-6	CASSQTGESPLHF	TGCGCCAGCAGCCAAACAGGGGAGTCACCCCTCCACTTT
-	-	TRBV11-3	TRBJ2-2	CASSAPIAGELFF	TGTGCCAGCAGCGCCCCAATAGCCGGGGAGCTGTTTTTT
-	-	TRBV5-6	TRBJ1-6	CASSPALGSVYNSPLHF	TGTGCCAGCAGCCCTGCTTTGGGCAGCGTCTATAATTCACCCCTCCACTTT
once	-	TRBV4-1	TRBJ2-7	CASSQDPGNPHYEQYF	TGCGCCAGCAGCCAAGATCCGGGGAACCCCCATTACGAGCAGTACTTC
-	TRBD1	TRBV7-2	TRBJ1-4	CASSPWDSNEKLFF	TGTGCCAGCAGCCCCTGGGACAGCAATGAAAAACTGTTTTTT
-	-	TRBV4-2	TRBJ1-1	CASSLGTVWTEAFF	TGTGCCAGCAGCCTTGGGACGGTATGGACTGAAGCTTTCTTT
few	-	TRBV27	TRBJ1-4	CASSFQNTGTEKLFF	TGTGCCAGCAGTTTCCAAAACACAGGCACCGAAAAACTGTTTTTT
-	-	TRBV10-3	TRBJ1-1	CAISDQGLNTEAFF	TGTGCCATCAGTGATCAGGGTTTGAACACTGAAGCTTTCTTT
-	-	TRBV7-9	TRBJ1-2	CASSLEAGVRYGYTF	TGTGCCAGCAGCTTAGAGGCAGGGGTTCGCTATGGCTACACCTTC
-	-	TRBV4-1	TRBJ1-3	CASSQSTGPSSGNTIYF	TGCGCCAGCAGCCAATCTACGGGACCGTCCTCTGGAAACACCATATATTTT
once	TRBD1	TRBV7-2	TRBJ2-2	CASSAGPGQGGLPGELFF	TGTGCCAGCAGCGCCGGGCCTGGACAGGGGGGCCTCCCCGGGGAGCTGTTTTTT
-	-	TRBV5-4	TRBJ1-1	CASTTGGAGFPVMNTEAFF	TGTGCCAGCACCACCGGAGGGGCCGGGTTCCCCGTCATGAACACTGAAGCTTTCTTT
once	-	TRBV27	TRBJ1-2	CASSLSGSDGYTF	TGTGCCAGCAGTTTATCTGGGAGTGATGGCTACACCTTC
once	TRBD2	TRBV7-8	TRBJ2-3	CASSPGGPPDTQYF	TGTGCCAGCAGCCCGGGGGGGCCCCCAGATACGCAGTATTTT
-	-	TRBV7-9	TRBJ1-1	CASSLEGRVEAFF	TGTGCCAGCAGCTTAGAGGGAAGGGTTGAAGCTTTCTTT
-	-	TRBV11-2	TRBJ2-5	CASSLALAVQETQYF	TGTGCCAGCAGCTTAGCCCTAGCCGTACAAGAGACCCAGTACTTC
-	-	TRBV7-9	TRBJ2-7	CASSGGRSGTKQYF	TGTGCCAGCAGCGGGGGGCGGAGCGGGACGAAGCAGTACTTC
-	TRBD2	TRBV7-9	TRBJ2-1	CASSLASGGQEANEQFF	TGTGCCAGCAGCTTAGCTAGCGGGGGCCAAGAGGCCAATGAGCAGTTCTTC
-	TRBD2	TRBV6-6	TRBJ2-1	CASRTSGTYNEQFF	TGTGCCAGCAGGACTAGCGGGACCTACAATGAGCAGTTCTTC
-	TRBD1	TRBV19	TRBJ1-2	CASSRDRGNYGYTF	TGTGCCAGTAGCCGGGACAGGGGAAACTATGGCTACACCTTC
-	-	TRBV5-6	TRBJ2-4	CASSPGVAKNIQYF	TGTGCCAGCAGCCCCGGCGTAGCCAAAAACATTCAGTACTTC
-	-	TRBV30	TRBJ1-2	CAWSVHLGQAFYGYTF	TGTGCCTGGAGTGTACATTTAGGGCAGGCCTTCTATGGCTACACCTTC
few	-	TRBV10-3	TRBJ1-3	CAIKSGGAGSSGNTIYF	TGTGCCATCAAATCCGGAGGGGCCGGCAGCTCTGGAAACACCATATATTTT
-	TRBD1	TRBV28	TRBJ2-7	CASTPLAGTGDSGYEQYF	TGTGCCAGCACTCCTCTTGCGGGGACAGGGGATAGTGGTTACGAGCAGTACTTC
-	-	TRBV6-1	TRBJ2-2	CARGPPGELFF	TGTGCCAGGGGGCCACCCGGGGAGCTGTTTTTT
few	TRBD2	TRBV5-4	TRBJ2-1	CASSRGTSGGAGEQFF	TGTGCCAGCAGCCGCGGTACTAGCGGGGGGGCGGGGGAGCAGTTCTTC
-	TRBD1	TRBV5-1	TRBJ1-1	CASSLPLPGQGHMNTEAFF	TGCGCCAGCAGCTTGCCCCTACCGGGACAGGGACACATGAACACTGAAGCTTTCTTT
once	-	TRBV6-5	TRBJ1-1	CASSLIYRSFEAFF	TGTGCCAGCAGTCTAATTTACAGGTCGTTTGAAGCTTTCTTT
-	-	TRBV19	TRBJ2-3	CASRLGQGRTDTQYF	TGTGCCAGTAGACTAGGCCAGGGACGCACAGATACGCAGTATTTT
-	-	TRBV5-1	TRBJ2-7	CASRDLGYEQYF	TGCGCCAGCAGGGATCTCGGCTACGAGCAGTACTTC
-	-	TRBV2	TRBJ1-2	CASSEAPMIMDRARGYTF	TGTGCCAGCAGTGAAGCCCCAATGATTATGGACAGAGCTCGGGGCTACACCTTC
-	-	TRBV5-5	TRBJ2-7	CASSLALGAGYEQYF	TGTGCCAGCAGCTTGGCCCTGGGGGCGGGTTACGAGCAGTACTTC
-	-	TRBV6-6	TRBJ1-1	CASSYLGGVNTEAFF	TGTGCCAGCAGTTATCTGGGGGGGGTAAACACTGAAGCTTTCTTT
-	-	TRBV5-1	TRBJ1-5	CASSLWGTNQPQHF	TGCGCCAGCAGCTTATGGGGGACGAATCAGCCCCAGCATTTT
once	-	TRBV2	TRBJ1-1	CASRTRNWGTEAFF	TGTGCCAGCCGGACGAGAAATTGGGGCACTGAAGCTTTCTTT
once	-	TRBV7-9	TRBJ1-2	CASSLAIQGPNYGYTF	TGTGCCAGCAGCTTAGCGATACAGGGCCCTAACTATGGCTACACCTTC
-	-	TRBV6-1	TRBJ1-2	CASSHTGRGGYTF	TGTGCCAGCAGTCACACTGGGAGGGGCGGCTACACCTTC
-	TRBD1	TRBV5-4	TRBJ1-2	CASSLVPRQGSDGYTF	TGTGCCAGCAGCTTGGTCCCTCGACAGGGTTCGGATGGCTACACCTTC
-	TRBD1	TRBV30	TRBJ1-6	CAWSAGGSNSPLHF	TGTGCCTGGAGTGCAGGGGGGTCAAACTCACCCCTCCACTTT
-	-	TRBV11-3	TRBJ2-5	CASSSPWTETQYF	TGTGCCAGCAGCTCCCCGTGGACGGAGACCCAGTACTTC
-	TRBD1	TRBV10-3	TRBJ2-7	CAISDRGQGAQEQYF	TGTGCCATCAGTGATCGAGGTCAGGGGGCGCAAGAGCAGTACTTC
-	-	TRBV9	TRBJ1-6	CASSASGGTIGSPLHF	TGTGCCAGCAGCGCATCGGGGGGGACAATAGGATCACCCCTCCACTTT
-	TRBD1	TRBV27	TRBJ2-7	CASSLGQGAGEQYF	TGTGCCAGCAGTCTGGGACAGGGGGCTGGCGAGCAGTACTTC
few	-	TRBV27	TRBJ1-2	CASSPGTPYGYTF	TGTGCCAGCAGCCCCGGGACTCCTTATGGCTACACCTTC
-	-	TRBV7-6	TRBJ1-5	CASSLWKNQPQHF	TGTGCCAGCAGCTTGTGGAAGAATCAGCCCCAGCATTTT
-	-	TRBV4-1	TRBJ2-1	CASSQDGGGGIKQFF	TGCGCCAGCAGCCAAGATGGGGGTGGGGGGATAAAGCAGTTCTTC
-	-	TRBV29-1	TRBJ2-7	CSVEVGGPYEQYF	TGCAGCGTTGAAGTTGGGGGCCCCTACGAGCAGTACTTC